What follows describes a single T cell receptor (beta chain). CDR3 length: 14 residues. V trimming: 3 bases; J trimming: 5 bases; junction bases outside the gene matches: 7. CDR1 is DFQATT and CDR2 is SNEGSKA in the germline V gene (reference sequence). This record belongs to a study of blood T cell repertoires in COVID-19. At the level of the study: Sources were T cells, B-cell-depleted T cells, or PBMCs; the material itself was cDNA or gDNA.

Per the authors' pipeline: Reference gene primer amplification gave estimated nucleated cell counts. Assay: immunoSEQ multiplex PCR; the TCRdb copy retains only in-frame clones and omits some. The DNA gave D and trimming, while V, J and clone size come from that table. The data show fewer than 80,000 clones, roughly four fifths seen once. The chain joins TRBV20-1 to TRBJ2-1, with 7 bases aligning to TRBD2. The sequencing input was peripheral blood. The sequence came from a man between 45 and 60 years old with COVID-19, enrolled during active disease. CDR3 DNA: TGCAGTGCTAGTGGAGCGGGGCGAAACAATGAGCAGTTCTTC. Translated: CSASGAGRNNEQFF.